The TCR beta chain described here comes from a study of cytomegalovirus exposure and HLA in healthy donors. Study-level background: Prior work identified 95 million to 120 million unique TCR beta sequences in around 170 million T cells. Findings of the study overall: Roughly even sequencing depth across donors was the assumption behind the presence/absence analyses. Analysis was performed later, and it showed HLA-associated TCR beta chains to be more clonally expanded than equally common others. The majority of TCR sequences were rare, yet some public TCRs appeared in many donors.

Both 60 Vbeta primers and 13 Jbeta primers went into the PCR. The repertoire was sequenced with immunoSEQ multiplex PCR; TCRdb's copy has only in-frame clones and lacks some. The sample has 100,000 to 150,000 clones, approximately 69% seen once; the top ten hold 6.6%. A note on this clone: The target antigen is unknown.

CDR1 is SGHDT, CDR2 YYEEEE, per germline. This CDR3 has 14 amino acids. Deletions cut 0 bases from V and 3 bases from J, with 10 bases between. This sequence joins TRBV5-6 and TRBJ2-7, with a weak D call TRBD1 (5 bases). Sequencing was done on a sample of PBMCs. This receptor was taken from a man aged 40-55 years in good health and CMV-seropositive. As DNA, the CDR3 is TGTGCCAGCAGCTTGGGACAGACGCTCTACGAGCAGTACTTC. Amino acids: CASSLGQTLYEQYF. The full variable domain, in which reference TRBV5-6 and TRBJ2-7 provide the parts outside the CDR3, is DAGVTQSPTHLIKTRGQQVTLRCSPKSGHDTVSWYQQALGQGPQFIFQYYEEEERQRGNFPDRFSGHQFPNYSSELNVNALLLGDSALYLCASSLGQTLYEQYFGPGTRLTVT.